This TCR beta chain was observed in a study of blood T cell repertoires in COVID-19. Study-wide background: COVID-19 samples from acute and convalescent phases originated in the United States, Italy and Spain. From T cells, B-cell-depleted T cells, or PBMCs came the material, which was cDNA or gDNA.

Original methodology: Estimation of nucleated cell counts was performed using reference gene primer amplification. The repertoire was sequenced with immunoSEQ multiplex PCR; TCRdb's copy has only in-frame clones and lacks some. V and J calls and clone size are as listed in that table; D and trimming were resolved from the DNA. The sample has under 150,000 clones, over 70% seen once. This CDR3 spans 14 amino acids. Looked up from germline, CDR1 is ENHRY and CDR2 is SYGVKD. With V trimmed by 8 bases and J by 3 bases, 5 bases remained unmatched. The source of this sequence is a man aged 50-60 years with active COVID-19. V gene TRBV10-3 combines with J gene TRBJ1-5; TRBD1 matches at 9 bases. The source material was peripheral blood. This CDR3 reads CAIGWDRDNQPQHF. CDR3 nucleotide sequence: TGTGCCATCGGCTGGGACAGGGACAATCAGCCCCAGCATTTT.